This T cell receptor beta chain appears in the sequencing data of a study of blood T cell repertoires in COVID-19. The CDR3 is 17 residues long. CDR1 and CDR2 from the germline V gene are MGHRA and YSYEKL. The V end was cut by 1 base, the J end by 5 bases, with 18 bases between. TCRdb's table, derived via immunoSEQ multiplex PCR, lists solely in-frame clones and lacks some. The sample holds roughly 190,000 clones; 84% are singletons and the top ten take more than 3%. Which cohort a participant joined came from the clinical history participants gave. Source material: PBMCs or T cells enriched from blood (not recorded which). This TCR was recovered from a woman under 40 who had been exposed to COVID-19. The chain uses TRBV4-1 and TRBJ1-3; a weak D match, TRBD1 (6 bases). The CDR3 sequence: CASSQGTLGGRRNTIYF. DNA of the CDR3: TGCGCCAGCAGCCAAGGTACCCTAGGGGGTCGTAGAAACACCATATATTTT.